The sequence of this TCR beta chain was determined in a study of shared clonotypes between healthy human individuals (dated by TCRdb to the early 2020s). For the wider study: Two women and a few men aged 18 to 49 years were included in the cohort. For each donor, three plates each were used for CD4 naive and CD4 memory, two plates were used for CD8 naive, and one plate was used for CD8 memory. To estimate repertoire size and how much clonotypes are shared between individuals, the study performed deep sequencing of blood TCR repertoires from 4 to 6 healthy adults. To increase sequencing depth and limit assay-specific biases, different laboratories used diverse techniques to prepare libraries and sequence TCR repertoires. Per donor, leukapheresis produced somewhere between about 0.9 and 9.5 billion PBMCs. Findings and caveats that apply to the study as a whole: Based on pairwise subsampling, the degree of clonotype sharing among donors was expected to be affected by sequencing depth. Rarefaction of sorted-subset datasets indicated incomplete sequencing despite the large sequencing depth. Compared with non-shared clonotypes, the clonotypes found in all four sorted-subset donors had higher generation probabilities. Sampling was restricted to blood, and TCR repertoires in tissues likely differ from the TCR repertoires found in blood. Because the study included a small number of donors, the genetic and exposure-history diversity represented was limited. Sharing across four donors was observed for approximately 5% of naive CD4, under 4% of naive CD8, 2.3% of memory CD4, and around 0.44% of memory CD8 clonotypes. Naive subsets generally had larger estimated clonotype richness than memory subsets did.

Using the deep immunoSEQ assay, multiplex PCR amplified TCR CDR3 regions from genomic DNA. Extracted genomic DNA from each cell subset was distributed evenly across all wells of several immunoSEQ 96-well plates, and each plate was treated as a replicate. Each replicate PCR for sorted subsets received approximately 220 ng genomic DNA, equal to roughly 30,000 T cell genomes. Purified libraries were quantified with a Qubit 3.0 fluorometer, sized on a Bioanalyzer 2100, and re-quantified with the KAPA Library Quantification kit. Each immunoSEQ 96-well plate was sequenced on its own single-read 150-cycle Illumina NextSeq 550 flow cell. Per the source publication's procedure: The immunoSEQ output contained only junctional sequences without quality scores, so filtering could not match that applied to full-length reads. Sequences were annotated with PyIR, a Python wrapper for IgBLAST v1.9, using IMGT germline references to assign V/J genes and CDR3. Any read was removed if the V/J assignment was weak (E-value above 1e-6), the CDR3 was missing, or the read contained stop codons, out-of-frame junctions, or ambiguous translated residues. A V3J clonotype was defined by an identical inferred V gene, J gene, and CDR3 amino acid sequence. To compute the percentage overlap between repertoires, the number of shared unique clonotypes was divided by the size of the smaller repertoire. Repertoire richness was assessed with RTK rarefaction, the Chao1 estimator, and Recon v2.1 estimates of unobserved clonotypes. OLGA was used to compute generation probabilities for all TCRbeta clonotypes that the gDNA method yielded from a few donors. The clones in this table, taken by TCRdb from immuneACCESS, are in-frame only. Not every clone is retained; where verified, under half of the shortfall comes from an unresolved V gene, and the cause of the rest is unknown. That table gives V, J and clone size, and the DNA gave D and trimming. For this sample the table gives about 2 million clones, of which about 94% were detected only once. The top ten constitute about 1.1% of the sample.

For this clone: The clone's antigen remains unknown. The input lacks base qualities; no much larger clone sits a single base away.

Counted from cysteine to phenylalanine, this CDR3 has 15 amino acids. Just the 45-base CDR3 DNA is kept, in frame starting at base 1. V lost 1 base and J lost 0 bases; the stretch between them is 7 bases long. Sequences SGHRS (CDR1) and YFSETQ (CDR2) are obtained from the germline V gene. CD8 naive samples were CD45RO-negative cells positively selected for CCR7, giving a CD45RA+CCR7+ population that excluded TemRA cells. Donors were healthy HIV-negative adults with no recently reported acute infections or vaccinations. All donors were Caucasian adults living in Nashville, Tennessee, USA. Blood was collected by leukapheresis, and PBMCs were isolated by Ficoll-Histopaque density gradient centrifugation and then cryopreserved in liquid nitrogen vapor phase. Analytical flow cytometry was used to check the purity and quantity of each magnetically sorted T cell population. Genomic DNA was isolated from each sorted fraction and quantified by UV absorbance on a Nanodrop 2000c.

Source material: naive CD8+ T cells sorted from blood. In the paper's terms, the cell subset or site label means: CD45RA+CCR7+. This receptor was taken from a man between 18 and 35 years old in good health. This sequence uses TRBV5-1 and TRBJ2-2; the D gene assignment is ambiguous. The sequenced DNA: TGCGCCAGCAGCTTGAACAGCCCGAACACCGGGGAGCTGTTTTTT. Its translation is CASSLNSPNTGELFF.